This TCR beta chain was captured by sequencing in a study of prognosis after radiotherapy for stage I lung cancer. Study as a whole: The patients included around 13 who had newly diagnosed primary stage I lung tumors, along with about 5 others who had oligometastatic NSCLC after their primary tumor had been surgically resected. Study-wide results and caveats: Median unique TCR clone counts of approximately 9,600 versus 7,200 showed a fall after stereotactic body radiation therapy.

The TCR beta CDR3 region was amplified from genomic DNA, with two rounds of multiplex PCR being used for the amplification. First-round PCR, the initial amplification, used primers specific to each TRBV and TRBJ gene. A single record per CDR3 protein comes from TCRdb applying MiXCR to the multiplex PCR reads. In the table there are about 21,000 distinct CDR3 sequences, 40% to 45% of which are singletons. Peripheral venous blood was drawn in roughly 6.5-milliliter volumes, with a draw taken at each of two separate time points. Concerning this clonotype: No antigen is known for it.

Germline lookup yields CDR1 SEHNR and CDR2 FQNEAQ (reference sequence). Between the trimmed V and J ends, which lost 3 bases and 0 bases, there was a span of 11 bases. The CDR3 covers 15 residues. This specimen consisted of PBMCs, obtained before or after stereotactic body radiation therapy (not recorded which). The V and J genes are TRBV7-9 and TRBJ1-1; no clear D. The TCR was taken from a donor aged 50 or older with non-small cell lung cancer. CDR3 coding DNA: TGTGCCAGCAGCTTTCCCCGACGGCTGAACACTGAAGCTTTCTTT. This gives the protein CASSFPRRLNTEAFF.